This entry lists 19 T cell receptor beta chains sequenced from one sample in a study of blood T cell repertoires in COVID-19. Method: immunoSEQ multiplex PCR; TCRdb's copy keeps in-frame clones and lacks some. The sample yields about 140,000 clones, approximately 83% seen once. The specimen was peripheral blood. The source of these receptors is a human donor in a cohort sampled during active COVID-19.

Points on this clone: Mismatch with germline at one junction end may stem from a read error. This chain connects TRBV7-8 to TRBJ2-7, with 7 bases fitting TRBD2. The CDR3 extends over 13 amino acids. Germline V gives CDR1 SGHVS, CDR2 FQNEAQ. CDR3 coding DNA: TGTGCCAGCAGCGTTACTAGGGACTACGGGCAGTACTTC. Amino acids: CASSVTRDYGQYF.

This clone has only a few counts. V gene TRBV3-1 (or the pseudogene TRBV3-2) combines with J gene TRBJ1-3; D not resolved. V was cut by 3 bases and J by 4 bases, with 13 bases left in between. This CDR3 comprises 15 residues. Germline V lookup: CDR1 LGHDT, CDR2 YNNKEL (reference sequence). As DNA, the CDR3 is TGTGCCAGCAGCCACTTGGCGGAGTCGGGAAACACCATATATTTT. It encodes CASSHLAESGNTIYF.

The gene calls are TRBV19 and TRBJ1-4; TRBD1 might be the D (5 bases). Germline loops: CDR1 LNHDA, CDR2 SQIVND (reference sequence). The length of the CDR3 is 12 residues. V was shortened by 9 bases and J by 7 bases, with 12 bases between the two germline ends. The CDR3 here is CASRVVGEKLFF. CDR3 in DNA: TGTGCCAGCAGGGTAGTGGGTGAAAAACTGTTTTTT.

V is TRBV28 and J is TRBJ2-7, with 9 bases fitting TRBD2. The CDR3 is made up of 15 amino acids. Germline V gene data show CDR1 as MDHEN and CDR2 as SYDVKM. After removal of 6 bases from V and 3 bases from J, the junction contained 9 bases not matched to a gene. CDR3 sequence: CASRWGLALDYEQYF. The CDR3 region has the DNA TGTGCCAGCAGGTGGGGACTAGCCCTGGACTACGAGCAGTACTTC. Looking up the rest from reference TRBV28 and TRBJ2-7 gives the full variable domain: DVKVTQSSRYLVKRTGEKVFLECVQDMDHENMFWYRQDPGLGLRLIYFSYDVKMKEKGDIPEGYSVSREKKERFSLILESASTNQTSMYLCASRWGLALDYEQYFGPGTRLTVT.

CDR3 sequence: CASSRSGSGYEQYF. The CDR3 DNA sequence: TGTGCCAGCAGCCGAAGCGGGAGTGGGTACGAGCAGTACTTC. The J gene is TRBJ2-7, the V gene TRBV4-2; 8 nucleotides match TRBD2. V was clipped by 4 bases and J by 4 bases; unmatched bases: 6. This CDR3 is 14 amino acids long. The germline CDR1 and CDR2 sequences are LGHNA and YNFKEQ.

This rearrangement joins TRBV25-1 to TRBJ1-2, with D unclear. This CDR3 has 12 amino acids. Trimming shortened V by 6 bases and J by 2 bases, and 7 bases separated the two germline ends. Germline V gene sequence: CDR1 MGHDK, CDR2 SYGVNS. The DNA for the CDR3 is TGTGCCAGCAGGCAACAGAACTATGGCTACACCTTC. The encoded protein is CASRQQNYGYTF.

In DNA, the CDR3 is TGTGCCACCAGCGAGACCAGGGGCCAAGAGACCCAGTACTTC. Translated: CATSETRGQETQYF. This sequence joins TRBV15 and TRBJ2-5; TRBD1 might be the D (6 bases). Trimming removed 5 bases at V and 1 base at J, with 11 bases between. The CDR3 has 14 residues. Germline V CDR1 and CDR2: LNHNV, YYDKDF (reference sequence).

This clone is a singleton in its sample. The rearrangement joins TRBV18 to TRBJ2-1, with 10 nucleotides matching TRBD2. The germline V gene has CDR1 KGHSH and CDR2 LQKENI. V trimming: 0 bases; J trimming: 10 bases; junction bases outside the gene matches: 9. The CDR3 totals 16 residues. CDR3 nucleotide sequence: TGTGCCAGCTCACCACCAAGCGGGAGGGCCAAAGGCGAGCAGTTCTTC. This encodes CASSPPSGRAKGEQFF.

The J gene is TRBJ2-7, the V gene TRBV6-5; 12 bases line up with TRBD1. CDR1 is MNHEY, CDR2 SVGAGI, per germline. Unmatched junction bases numbered 7, after V lost 0 bases and J lost 7 bases. The CDR3 totals 16 residues. The CDR3 nucleotides are TGTGCCAGCAGTTACTCTTTGGGACAGGGGGCTCGGGAGCAGTACTTC. Its translation: CASSYSLGQGAREQYF.

This chain joins TRBV27 and TRBJ1-1; no clear D. Trimming took off 2 bases at V and 4 bases at J, with 11 bases between the two ends. Germline V gene sequence: CDR1 MNHEY, CDR2 SMNVEV (reference sequence). This CDR3 region has 14 residues. The CDR3 loop reads CASSLTIPGTEAFF. The CDR3 coding sequence is TGTGCCAGCAGTTTAACCATACCGGGCACTGAAGCTTTCTTT.

The V gene is TRBV28, the J gene TRBJ1-1; D not certain. Germline assignment: CDR1 MDHEN and CDR2 SYDVKM. The CDR3 has 15 amino acids. V dropped 6 bases and J dropped 11 bases, with 25 bases sitting between them. CDR3: CASSSPSGGSGLAFF. In DNA form, the CDR3 reads TGTGCCAGCAGCTCACCGTCAGGAGGGTCCGGACTCGCTTTCTTT. The full variable domain, rest sourced from reference TRBV28 and TRBJ1-1, is DVKVTQSSRYLVKRTGEKVFLECVQDMDHENMFWYRQDPGLGLRLIYFSYDVKMKEKGDIPEGYSVSREKKERFSLILESASTNQTSMYLCASSSPSGGSGLAFFGQGTRLTVV.

The chain couples TRBV5-1 to TRBJ2-7, with a weak D call TRBD1 (6 bases). CDR3 length equals 15 residues. Per germline, CDR1 SGHRS and CDR2 YFSETQ. The V and J ends lost 0 bases and 3 bases respectively, with 13 bases between them. CDR3 in amino acids: CASSLAWDTFYEQYF. CDR3 coding DNA: TGCGCCAGCAGCTTGGCTTGGGACACCTTCTACGAGCAGTACTTC.

The chain joins TRBV19 to TRBJ2-3; D is perhaps TRBD2 (6 bases). Trimming removed 3 bases at V and 8 bases at J, with 18 bases between. The length of the CDR3 is 15 residues. From germline, CDR1 is LNHDA and CDR2 SQIVND (reference sequence). The CDR3 DNA is TGTGCCAGTAGTATTGCGGGAAGGGGCGTCGGTACGCAGTATTTT. Its translation: CASSIAGRGVGTQYF. Full variable domain (outside the CDR3, taken from reference TRBV19 and TRBJ2-3): DGGITQSPKYLFRKEGQNVTLSCEQNLNHDAMYWYRQDPGQGLRLIYYSQIVNDFQKGDIAEGYSVSREKKESFPLTVTSAQKNPTAFYLCASSIAGRGVGTQYFGPGTRLTVL.

This clone was seen a few times. The genes are TRBV7-2 and TRBJ1-1; 8 bases agree with TRBD1. Per the germline V gene, CDR1 is SGHTA and CDR2 is FQGNSA. The length of the CDR3 is 14 residues. V was pared by 3 bases and J by 1 base, with 1 base of the junction left unmatched. CDR3 coding DNA: TGTGCCAGCAGCTTCACAGGGGGGAACACTGAAGCTTTCTTT. Translating it yields CASSFTGGNTEAFF. The full variable domain, its missing parts supplied by reference TRBV7-2 and TRBJ1-1, is GAGVSQSPSNKVTEKGKDVELRCDPISGHTALYWYRQSLGQGLEFLIYFQGNSAPDKSGLPSDRFSAERTGGSVSTLTIQRTQQEDSAVYLCASSFTGGNTEAFFGQGTRLTVV.

In its sample, this clone was seen once. V usage is TRBV19 and J usage is TRBJ1-2; 9 nucleotides align to TRBD1. The CDR3 contains 12 residues. The trim removed 10 bases at V and 6 bases at J, leaving 6 bases unmatched. Germline V gene data show CDR1 as LNHDA and CDR2 as SQIVND (reference sequence). For the CDR3, the DNA is TGTGCCACCGGACAGGGGATCGATGGCTACACCTTC. It yields the protein CATGQGIDGYTF.

This chain uses TRBV19 with TRBJ2-3; TRBD2 is a possible D gene (6 bases). In germline, CDR1 is LNHDA, CDR2 SQIVND (reference sequence). V shed 4 bases and J shed 0 bases, with 14 bases lying between them. There are 16 residues in the CDR3. In nucleotides, the CDR3 is TGTGCCAGTAGTAGCCGTGGGGCGGGAAGCACAGATACGCAGTATTTT. It is translated as CASSSRGAGSTDTQYF. The complete variable domain, with remaining parts taken from reference TRBV19 and TRBJ2-3, reads DGGITQSPKYLFRKEGQNVTLSCEQNLNHDAMYWYRQDPGQGLRLIYYSQIVNDFQKGDIAEGYSVSREKKESFPLTVTSAQKNPTAFYLCASSSRGAGSTDTQYFGPGTRLTVL.

V and J are TRBV5-1 and TRBJ2-2; possible D gene TRBD1, 6 bases. V was clipped by 4 bases and J by 0 bases, with 10 bases between them. The CDR3 loop spans 15 amino acids. Germline V gene lookup returns CDR1 SGHRS and CDR2 YFSETQ. DNA for the CDR3: TGCGCCAGCAGCAGCGACAGGCCGAACACCGGGGAGCTGTTTTTT. It is translated as CASSSDRPNTGELFF.

The V call is TRBV5-1, the J call TRBJ2-3; 9 bases match TRBD2. The V and J ends lost 1 base and 2 bases, in that order; junction bases with no gene match: 5. Germline V gives CDR1 SGHRS, CDR2 YFSETQ. The CDR3 totals 16 residues. This chain's CDR3 is CASSLTLAGNTDTQYF. DNA of the CDR3: TGCGCCAGCAGCTTGACCCTAGCGGGGAACACAGATACGCAGTATTTT.

The CDR3 DNA sequence: TGTGCCAGCAGTTTAACGTGGGACAGGGCCAGGGGGGGCTCCTACAATGAGCAGTTCTTC. Translated: CASSLTWDRARGGSYNEQFF. The chain uses TRBV28 and TRBJ2-1, with 9 positions matching TRBD1. Germline V CDR1 and CDR2: MDHEN, SYDVKM. The CDR3 covers 20 residues. V lost 2 bases, J lost 0 bases, and 14 bases stayed unmatched.